This T cell receptor (beta chain) was found in a study of T cells in Graves' hyperthyroidism and ophthalmopathy. Researchers took RNA transcripts and amplified the TCR beta CDR3 regions from them. Primed by the HTBI set, a first-round RT-PCR was run on the TCR CDR3. Using its own MiXCR run on the multiplex PCR reads, TCRdb lists one record per CDR3 protein. The data show about 700,000 distinct CDR3 sequences, 14% seen once. V dropped 4 bases and J dropped 1 base, with 15 bases sitting between them. This CDR3 is built from 16 residues. Looked up from germline, CDR1 is SGHNT and CDR2 is YYREEE (reference sequence).

The specimen was blood. The chain is built from TRBV5-4 and TRBJ2-1; perhaps TRBD1 as D (6 bases). This clonotype was sampled from a young woman with Graves' hyperthyroidism. Written as DNA, the CDR3 is TGTGCCAGCAGCCCGACTCTGGACAGATCCTACAATGAGCAGTTCTTC. Its translation: CASSPTLDRSYNEQFF.